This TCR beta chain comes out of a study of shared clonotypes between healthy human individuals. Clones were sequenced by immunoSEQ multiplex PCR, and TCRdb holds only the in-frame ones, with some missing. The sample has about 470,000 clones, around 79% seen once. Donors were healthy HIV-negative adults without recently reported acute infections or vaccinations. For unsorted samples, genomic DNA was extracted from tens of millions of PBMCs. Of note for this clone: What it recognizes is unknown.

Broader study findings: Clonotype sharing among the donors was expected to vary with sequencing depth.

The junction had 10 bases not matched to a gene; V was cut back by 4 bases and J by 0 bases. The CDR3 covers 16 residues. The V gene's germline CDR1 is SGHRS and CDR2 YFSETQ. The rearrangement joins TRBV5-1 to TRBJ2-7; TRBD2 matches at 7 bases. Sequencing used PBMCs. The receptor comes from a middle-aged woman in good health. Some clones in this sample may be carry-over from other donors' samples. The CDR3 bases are TGCGCCAGCAGCCCCTTTATGGGAGGGCTCTCCTACGAGCAGTACTTC. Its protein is CASSPFMGGLSYEQYF.